This is a list of T cell receptor beta chains from one sample in a study of blood T cell repertoires in COVID-19. Assay used: immunoSEQ multiplex PCR; TCRdb lists only in-frame clones, some missing. This repertoire shows hundreds of thousands of clones, 80% to 90% found once; its top ten account for roughly 1.9%. Sequencing input: PBMCs or T cells enriched from blood (not recorded which). The receptors were gathered from a man aged 40-55 years in a cohort exposed to, infected with or recovered from COVID-19 (not recorded which). CDR3s include the opening cysteine and the closing phenylalanine or tryptophan. D genes are given only for firm matches.

V gene	J gene	D gene	CDR3 protein
TRBV4-1	TRBJ1-1	-	CASSTLDTPNTEAFF
TRBV5-1	TRBJ1-5	-	CASSLESGDQPQHF
TRBV6-1	TRBJ1-2	-	CASSATYYGYTF
TRBV6-5	TRBJ1-1	-	CASRTGTNTEAFF
TRBV14	TRBJ2-5	TRBD2	CASSQGLAGRETQYF
TRBV4-1	TRBJ2-3	TRBD1	CASNLRQGGRDTQYF
TRBV30	TRBJ2-2	-	CASYSDSNTGELFF
TRBV10-3	TRBJ2-7	TRBD1	CAIMRDRGLYEQYF
TRBV30	TRBJ2-3	-	CAWSIQAGGTDTQYF
TRBV15	TRBJ2-7	-	CATSIGMGLAYEQYF
TRBV5-1	TRBJ2-3	-	CASSSLTGGATDTQYF
TRBV29-1	TRBJ2-7	-	CSVGNSKGFEQYF
TRBV5-6	TRBJ2-7	-	CASSLGGGSSYEQYF
TRBV3-1/TRBV3-2	TRBJ1-4	TRBD1	CASSPGTGSVRKLFF
TRBV6-5	TRBJ1-1	-	CASSSGRVPNTEAFF
TRBV7-2	TRBJ2-1	TRBD1	CASSLARDRGSNEQFF
TRBV7-3	TRBJ2-2	-	CASSLTRNTGELFF
TRBV21-1	TRBJ1-5	-	CASSTKGPGTDNQPQHF
TRBV9	TRBJ2-2	-	CASSVGSWFSTGELFF
TRBV4-2	TRBJ1-1	-	CASSHRTGRATEAFF
TRBV11-2	TRBJ2-1	TRBD2	CASSLGTSGDSRFF
TRBV10-1	TRBJ2-3	-	CASSESRTFSTDTQYF
TRBV6-5	TRBJ2-7	TRBD1	CASSTGGRYEQYF
TRBV30	TRBJ1-2	TRBD1	CAFEGLRGPGGYTF
TRBV2	TRBJ1-1	-	CASSNTENTEAFF
TRBV6-5	TRBJ1-6	TRBD1	CASSYSDRGLSPLHF
TRBV15	TRBJ2-1	-	CATSRDLDNNEQFF
TRBV7-2	TRBJ1-2	-	CASSFAAGLMSGYTF
TRBV18	TRBJ2-3	-	CASSPSYTDTQYF
TRBV5-6	TRBJ2-7	TRBD1	CASSTKGGSGLREQYF
TRBV27	TRBJ1-1	-	CASSPRVNTEAFF
TRBV6-5	TRBJ2-1	TRBD2	CASSYWASGRNEQFF
TRBV29-1	TRBJ2-5	-	CSVRGGRETQYF
TRBV28	TRBJ2-2	TRBD2	CASSGIAGANTGELFF
TRBV10-2	TRBJ2-5	TRBD2	CASGLAGARETQYF
TRBV15	TRBJ2-1	-	CATSRDGSAAGVEQFF
TRBV21-1	TRBJ1-5	-	CASLQGDNQPQHF
TRBV7-9	TRBJ2-2	-	CARTGDSNTGELFF
TRBV28	TRBJ1-2	TRBD1	CASSTTTGGGYGYTF
TRBV27	TRBJ1-2	-	CASRSPMGGLYGYTF
TRBV29-1	TRBJ2-1	-	CSVDGGRYMYNEQFF
TRBV28	TRBJ2-7	TRBD1	CASSPPGGDEQYF
TRBV20-1	TRBJ2-5	-	CSAQGQETQYF
TRBV5-1	TRBJ1-4	-	CASSVTGHTNEKLFF
TRBV7-2	TRBJ2-7	-	CASSLAGIREQYF
TRBV5-6	TRBJ2-5	TRBD1	CASSLRGQGVETQYF
TRBV7-2	TRBJ2-3	TRBD2	CASSKTSGSTDTQYF
TRBV6-5	TRBJ1-2	TRBD1	CASSPGGSNYGYTF
TRBV3-1/TRBV3-2	TRBJ1-2	-	CASSQVKSDGYTF